Here is one T cell receptor (beta chain) with its context. The CDR3 consists of 17 residues. The germline CDR1 and CDR2 sequences are SGHDN and FVKESK. The V gene end was trimmed by 3 bases and the J gene end by 1 base; junction bases not matched to a gene: 5. The record originates from a study of blood T cell repertoires in COVID-19. Overall study: Specimens from acute and convalescent COVID-19 originated in the United States, Italy and Spain. From T cells, B-cell-depleted T cells, or PBMCs came the material, which was cDNA or gDNA.

In the original analysis: Reference gene primer amplification in the assay estimated nucleated cell counts. Assay used: immunoSEQ multiplex PCR; TCRdb lists only in-frame clones, some missing. V and J calls and clone size are those listed in that table; D and trimming were worked out from the DNA. The sample has around 250,000 clones, approximately 90% seen once. The specimen was peripheral blood. The sequence derives from a woman in her 30s with active or convalescent COVID-19. J is TRBJ2-3 and V is TRBV14; 12 bases fit TRBD2. In DNA, the CDR3 is TGTGCCAGCAGCCAGGGGAGGACTAGCGGGGGCACAGATACGCAGTATTTT. Translating it yields CASSQGRTSGGTDTQYF.